This TCR beta chain stems from a study of cytotoxic CD8 clonotypes in ibrutinib-treated CLL. On the study more broadly: Sample averages reached 255,043 productive templates and under 100,000 productive rearrangements. Study results and limitations: Contraction or stability on treatment characterized the public clonotypes, which were uncommon.

As for this clone: Its antigen is unidentified.

This CDR3 has 15 residues. The germline gives CDR1 SGHNT, CDR2 YYREEE (reference sequence). The V and J ends lost 0 bases and 8 bases, in that order; junction bases with no gene match: 9. Using immunoSEQ multiplex PCR, the repertoire was profiled, and TCRdb retains in-frame clones only, with some absent. The sample holds fewer than 400,000 clones, 67% seen once. This specimen was PBMCs, taken after 36 months of ibrutinib treatment. This receptor was identified in a human donor with chronic lymphocytic leukemia. The chain is built from TRBV5-4 and TRBJ1-2; 8 nucleotides match TRBD1. CDR3 bases: TGTGCCAGCAGCTTGGCTCTTGACAGGGGTAGCGGCTACACCTTC. It yields the protein CASSLALDRGSGYTF.